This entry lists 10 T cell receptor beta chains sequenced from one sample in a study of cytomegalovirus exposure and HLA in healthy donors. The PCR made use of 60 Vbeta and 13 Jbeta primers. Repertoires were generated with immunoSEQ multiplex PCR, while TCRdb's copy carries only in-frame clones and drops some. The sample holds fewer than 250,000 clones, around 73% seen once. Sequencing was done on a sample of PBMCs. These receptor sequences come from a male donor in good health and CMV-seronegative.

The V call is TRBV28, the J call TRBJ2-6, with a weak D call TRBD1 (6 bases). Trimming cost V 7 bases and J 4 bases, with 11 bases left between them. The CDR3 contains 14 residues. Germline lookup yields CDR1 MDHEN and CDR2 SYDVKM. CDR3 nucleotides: TGTGCCAGCAATTGGCAGGGGGGGGCCAACGTCCTGACTTTC. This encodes CASNWQGGANVLTF.

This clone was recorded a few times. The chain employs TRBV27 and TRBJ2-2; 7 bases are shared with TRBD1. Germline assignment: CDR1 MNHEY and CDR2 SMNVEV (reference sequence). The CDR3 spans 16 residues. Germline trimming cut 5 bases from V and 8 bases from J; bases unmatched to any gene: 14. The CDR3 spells CASSGVGQALRGELFF. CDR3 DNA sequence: TGTGCCAGCAGTGGTGTTGGACAGGCATTGCGGGGGGAGCTGTTTTTT.

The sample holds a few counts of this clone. CDR3 bases: TGTGCCAGCAGCTTGGACGGGGATAGCAATCAGCCCCAGCATTTT. This sequence encodes CASSLDGDSNQPQHF. The chain recombines TRBV5-8 with TRBJ1-5; D remains unclear. Deletions cut 0 bases from V and 0 bases from J, with 7 bases between. The germline V gene encodes CDR1 SGHTS and CDR2 YDEGEE. The CDR3 contains 15 residues.

The chain's CDR3 is CASSSQGSTEAFF. DNA of the CDR3: TGTGCCAGCAGTTCACAGGGGAGCACTGAAGCTTTCTTT. The chain recombines TRBV27 with TRBJ1-1; TRBD1 aligns across 7 bases. The junction had 3 bases not matched to a gene; V was cut back by 4 bases and J by 4 bases. Germline CDR1 and CDR2: MNHEY and SMNVEV (reference sequence). The length of the CDR3 is 13 residues.

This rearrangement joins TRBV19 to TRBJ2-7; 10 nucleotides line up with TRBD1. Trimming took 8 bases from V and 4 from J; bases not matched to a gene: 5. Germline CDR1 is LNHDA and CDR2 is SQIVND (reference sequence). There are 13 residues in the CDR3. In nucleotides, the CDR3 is TGTGCCAGTGGACAGGGGGAGGGGTACGAGCAGTACTTC. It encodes CASGQGEGYEQYF.

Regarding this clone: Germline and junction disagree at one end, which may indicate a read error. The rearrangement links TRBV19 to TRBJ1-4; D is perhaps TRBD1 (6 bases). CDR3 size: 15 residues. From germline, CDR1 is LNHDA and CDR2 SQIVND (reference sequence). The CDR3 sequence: CAGSPRAQGGEKLFF. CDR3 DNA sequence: TGTGCCGGTAGCCCGAGGGCACAGGGCGGAGAAAAACTGTTTTTT.

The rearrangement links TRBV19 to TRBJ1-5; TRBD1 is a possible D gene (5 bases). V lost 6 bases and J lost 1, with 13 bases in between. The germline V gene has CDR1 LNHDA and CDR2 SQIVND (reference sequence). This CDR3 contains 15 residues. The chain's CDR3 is CASSPMGLSNQPQHF. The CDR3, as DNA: TGTGCCAGTAGCCCCATGGGGCTAAGCAATCAGCCCCAGCATTTT. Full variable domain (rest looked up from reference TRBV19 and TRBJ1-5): DGGITQSPKYLFRKEGQNVTLSCEQNLNHDAMYWYRQDPGQGLRLIYYSQIVNDFQKGDIAEGYSVSREKKESFPLTVTSAQKNPTAFYLCASSPMGLSNQPQHFGDGTRLSIL.

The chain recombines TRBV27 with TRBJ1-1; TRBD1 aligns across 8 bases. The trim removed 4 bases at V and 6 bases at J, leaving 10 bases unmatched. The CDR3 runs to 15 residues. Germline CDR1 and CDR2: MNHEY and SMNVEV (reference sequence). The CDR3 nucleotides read TGTGCCAGCAGTTCCCCGTGGACAGGGCGGCCTGAAGCTTTCTTT. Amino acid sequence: CASSSPWTGRPEAFF.

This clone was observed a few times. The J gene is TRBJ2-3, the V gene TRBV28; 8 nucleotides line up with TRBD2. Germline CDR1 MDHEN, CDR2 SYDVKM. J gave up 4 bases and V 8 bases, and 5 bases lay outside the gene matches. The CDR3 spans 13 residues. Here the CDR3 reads CASSAGDSDTQYF. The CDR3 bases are TGTGCCAGCTCAGCGGGAGATTCAGATACGCAGTATTTT.

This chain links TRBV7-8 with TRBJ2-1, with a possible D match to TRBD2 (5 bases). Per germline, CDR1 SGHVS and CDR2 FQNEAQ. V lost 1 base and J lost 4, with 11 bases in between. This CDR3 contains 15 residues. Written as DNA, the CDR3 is TGTGCCAGCAGCTTAGAGCGGACTCGTTACAATGAGCAGTTCTTC. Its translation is CASSLERTRYNEQFF.